The 26 T cell receptor beta chains listed next were all sequenced from one sample in a study of graft-versus-host responses after intestinal transplantation. Only in-frame clones appear in the TCRdb table, and some are missing; sequencing was by immunoSEQ multiplex PCR. Of 50,000 to 75,000 clones listed, 90% to 95% are singletons. These receptors are not linked to any known antigen. The material was unstimulated CD8+ T cells sorted from spleen or lymph node cells, obtained before transplant. All receptors come from a human donor who was the organ donor for an intestinal transplant.

The J gene is TRBJ2-1, the V gene TRBV5-6, with 7 nucleotides matching TRBD2. The trim removed 4 bases at V and 8 bases at J, leaving 18 bases unmatched. Germline values: CDR1 SGHDT, CDR2 YYEEEE. The CDR3 loop spans 17 amino acids. CDR3 DNA: TGTGCCAGCAGCCGCGGCATGGCGGGAGAGGTTTACGATGAGCAGTTCTTC. Translation: CASSRGMAGEVYDEQFF.

The chain recombines TRBV28 with TRBJ2-5, with TRBD2 identical over 8 bases. CDR1 is MDHEN and CDR2 is SYDVKM in the germline V gene. This CDR3 contains 20 residues. V shed 1 base, J shed 0 bases, and the junction held 16 bases outside the gene matches. The CDR3 loop reads CASSLYHPRGGGRDQETQYF. The CDR3, as DNA: TGTGCCAGCAGTTTATACCACCCGCGGGGCGGGGGGCGGGACCAAGAGACCCAGTACTTC.

This chain connects TRBV6-5 to TRBJ1-1; D is possibly TRBD1 (5 bases). CDR3 length: 13 residues. V lost 5 bases, J lost 1 base, and 8 bases lay in between. In germline, CDR1 is MNHEY, CDR2 SVGAGI. The CDR3 spells CASSPGQNTEAFF. CDR3 bases: TGTGCCAGCAGTCCCGGACAGAACACTGAAGCTTTCTTT.

The chain couples TRBV9 to TRBJ2-1, with no clear D. V lost 0 bases and J 8 bases, leaving 9 bases between the germline ends. CDR3 length: 13 residues. Germline loops: CDR1 SGDLS, CDR2 YYNGEE. The CDR3 region is CASSVDARYEQFF. The CDR3 bases are TGTGCCAGCAGCGTAGATGCTAGGTATGAGCAGTTCTTC.

This chain uses TRBV4-3 with TRBJ2-2; 10 bases are a match to TRBD1. The CDR3 sequence is 17 residues long. The V segment lost 4 bases and the J segment 6 bases; nucleotides outside the gene matches: 11. Per the germline V gene, CDR1 is LGHNA and CDR2 is YSLEER. The DNA for the CDR3 is TGCGCCAGCAGCCCGAATCGATGGGACAGGGGTCCCGGGGAGCTGTTTTTT. The encoded protein is CASSPNRWDRGPGELFF.

This chain uses TRBV19 with TRBJ1-1; D call uncertain. The CDR3 is made up of 17 amino acids. Trimming left V 9 bases short and J 0 bases short, with 23 bases between. CDR1 LNHDA and CDR2 SQIVND come from the germline V gene (reference sequence). CDR3 in amino acids: CASCQADERELNTEAFF. The CDR3 bases are TGTGCCAGCTGCCAGGCGGACGAGAGGGAATTGAACACTGAAGCTTTCTTT.

This rearrangement joins TRBV28 to TRBJ1-1; possibly TRBD1 for D (5 bases). Germline V gene data show CDR1 as MDHEN and CDR2 as SYDVKM. The CDR3 length is 14 residues. Trimming removed 3 bases at V and 1 base at J, with 9 bases between. The chain's CDR3 is CASSFTTENTEAFF. The CDR3, as DNA: TGTGCCAGCAGTTTCACGACAGAGAACACTGAAGCTTTCTTT.

This rearrangement joins TRBV25-1 to TRBJ2-7; D is unclear. The V gene's germline CDR1 is MGHDK and CDR2 SYGVNS. Trimming left V 4 bases short and J 1 base short, with 11 bases between. CDR3 length: 14 residues. CDR3 coding DNA: TGTGCCAGCAGTGCTAACTCGAATTCCTACGAGCAGTACTTC. Translating gives CASSANSNSYEQYF.

The chain links TRBV18 to TRBJ2-5; D is possibly TRBD1 (5 bases). Germline V gives CDR1 KGHSH, CDR2 LQKENI. V was trimmed by 1 base and J by 5 bases, leaving 17 bases between them. The CDR3 has 16 residues. Here the CDR3 DNA reads TGTGCCAGCTCACCACAAGTCAGGGTACCGTTGGAGACCCAGTACTTC. This encodes CASSPQVRVPLETQYF. The variable domain in full, with the rest retrieved from reference TRBV18 and TRBJ2-5, is NAGVMQNPRHLVRRRGQEARLRCSPMKGHSHVYWYRQLPEEGLKFMVYLQKENIIDESGMPKERFSAEFPKEGPSILRIQQVVRGDSAAYFCASSPQVRVPLETQYFGPGTRLLVL.

The chain combines TRBV5-1 with TRBJ1-3, with 7 bases identical to TRBD1. V lost 0 bases and J lost 3; bases outside the gene matches: 15. The CDR3 length is 19 residues. Germline V gene sequence: CDR1 SGHRS, CDR2 YFSETQ. In nucleotides, the CDR3 is TGCGCCAGCAGCTTGGTAGGCCCTTACGGGACAGACGATGGAAACACCATATATTTT. Translation gives CASSLVGPYGTDDGNTIYF.

This chain links TRBV28 with TRBJ2-5, with 10 bases fitting TRBD2. The CDR3 sequence is 15 residues long. The junction had 5 bases not matched to a gene; V was cut back by 2 bases and J by 5 bases. Germline lookup yields CDR1 MDHEN and CDR2 SYDVKM. This chain's CDR3 is CASSLESGREETQYF. CDR3 DNA sequence: TGTGCCAGCAGTTTAGAGAGCGGGAGGGAGGAGACCCAGTACTTC.

The rearrangement links TRBV19 to TRBJ2-4; 10 bases are a match to TRBD2. With 5 bases clipped from V and 0 bases from J, the junction kept 10 bases outside the gene matches. The CDR3 has 18 amino acids. Germline V gene data show CDR1 as LNHDA and CDR2 as SQIVND (reference sequence). The CDR3 DNA reads TGTGCCAGTAGTCAACTAGCGGGAAGGATCTTAGCCAAAAACATTCAGTACTTC. Amino acids: CASSQLAGRILAKNIQYF.

This chain connects TRBV10-2 to TRBJ2-1; 8 nucleotides line up with TRBD2. The CDR3 consists of 15 residues. The V gene's germline CDR1 is WSHSY and CDR2 SAAADI. After removal of 7 bases from V and 8 bases from J, the junction contained 13 bases not matched to a gene. In DNA, the CDR3 is TGCGCCAGCATCATGAACGGGGGGGGTCGGTATGAGCAGTTCTTC. Its protein is CASIMNGGGRYEQFF.

The chain recombines TRBV28 with TRBJ2-1, with TRBD1 matching 8 bases. Germline V gene lookup returns CDR1 MDHEN and CDR2 SYDVKM. Germline trimming cut 8 bases from V and 4 bases from J; bases unmatched to any gene: 7. The CDR3 spans 14 residues. Here the CDR3 reads CASRRTGIYNEQFF. In nucleotides, the CDR3 is TGTGCCAGCCGAAGGACAGGGATTTACAATGAGCAGTTCTTC.

The chain links TRBV27 to TRBJ2-1, with D tentatively TRBD1 (5 bases). The germline gives CDR1 MNHEY, CDR2 SMNVEV (reference sequence). The CDR3 is 15 amino acids. V was shortened by 5 bases and J by 0 bases, with 11 bases between the two germline ends. The CDR3 DNA sequence: TGTGCCAGCAGTGCCCGACAGAGCTCCTACAATGAGCAGTTCTTC. Amino acid sequence: CASSARQSSYNEQFF.

This clone was recorded once. The rearrangement joins TRBV27 to TRBJ2-7, with D possibly being TRBD2 (5 bases). Germline CDR1 and CDR2: MNHEY and SMNVEV (reference sequence). V dropped 8 bases and J dropped 0 bases, with 11 bases sitting between them. CDR3 length: 13 amino acids. CDR3 sequence: CASRRTGSYEQYF. In nucleotides, the CDR3 is TGTGCCAGCCGAAGGACTGGCTCCTACGAGCAGTACTTC.

The V and J genes are TRBV5-4 and TRBJ2-1; 7 positions agree with TRBD1. The CDR3 sequence is 15 residues long. Germline CDR1 reads SGHNT; CDR2 reads YYREEE (reference sequence). V dropped 3 bases and J dropped 2; count of bases not matched to a gene: 5. The CDR3 nucleotides are TGTGCCAGCAGCTCGACAGGGTCCCCCTACAATGAGCAGTTCTTC. Its protein product is CASSSTGSPYNEQFF.

This chain uses TRBV27 with TRBJ1-1; D is unresolved. V lost 6 bases and J lost 10, with 3 bases in between. The CDR3 is 8 amino acids. Germline loops: CDR1 MNHEY, CDR2 SMNVEV (reference sequence). The CDR3: CASRRAFF. The CDR3 region has the DNA TGTGCCAGCAGGAGAGCTTTCTTT.

This chain uses TRBV13 with TRBJ1-1; 9 positions match TRBD1. In germline, CDR1 is PRHDT, CDR2 FYEKMQ (reference sequence). J lost 6 bases, V lost 5 bases, and 10 bases had no gene match. This CDR3 region has 15 residues. The CDR3 nucleotides are TGTGCCAGCAGCCAGGGAGGGACAGGGAATTCTGAAGCTTTCTTT. Translated: CASSQGGTGNSEAFF.

This clone has only a few counts. The chain recombines TRBV19 with TRBJ1-5, with 7 bases aligning to TRBD1. The CDR3 spans 14 residues. CDR1 and CDR2 from the germline V gene are LNHDA and SQIVND (reference sequence). V was pared by 6 bases and J by 7 bases, with 9 bases of the junction left unmatched. The CDR3 DNA is TGTGCCAGTAGGCGACAGGGAGCCGAACAGCCCCAGCATTTT. Protein product: CASRRQGAEQPQHF.

This clone showed up just once. The chain joins TRBV7-6 to TRBJ2-2, with D tentatively TRBD1 (8 bases). Germline CDR1 and CDR2: SGHVS and FNYEAQ. The CDR3 spans 18 residues. V lost 1 base, J lost 5 bases, and 20 bases lay in between. CDR3 in DNA: TGTGCCAGCAGCTTAGGGGAGGGACTGGACAGGGAAACCGGGGAGCTGTTTTTT. Protein sequence: CASSLGEGLDRETGELFF. The full variable domain, rest sourced from reference TRBV7-6 and TRBJ2-2, is GAGVSQSPRYKVTKRGQDVALRCDPISGHVSLYWYRQALGQGPEFLTYFNYEAQQDKSGLPNDRFSAERPEGSISTLTIQRTEQRDSAMYRCASSLGEGLDRETGELFFGEGSRLTVL.

This clone was seen once. The V call is TRBV9, the J call TRBJ2-1; 8 bases are shared with TRBD2. After removal of 4 bases from V and 6 bases from J, the junction contained 9 bases not matched to a gene. The CDR3 length is 15 residues. Germline loops: CDR1 SGDLS, CDR2 YYNGEE. CDR3 loop: CASSTAGTRGNEQFF. CDR3 bases: TGTGCCAGCAGCACCGCCGGGACTAGAGGCAATGAGCAGTTCTTC.

The genes are TRBV5-1 and TRBJ2-3; D ambiguous. The germline V and J ends were trimmed by 3 bases and 2 bases, with 13 bases remaining between them. Per germline, CDR1 SGHRS and CDR2 YFSETQ. The CDR3 runs to 15 residues. The CDR3 region has the DNA TGCGCCAGCAGCTACGCTCGTCTATCCACAGATACGCAGTATTTT. Amino acids: CASSYARLSTDTQYF.

This chain uses TRBV10-3 with TRBJ2-7; D is perhaps TRBD2 (5 bases). Germline V gene lookup returns CDR1 ENHRY and CDR2 SYGVKD. CDR3 length: 13 amino acids. The ends were cut back, 0 bases at V and 3 bases at J, with 6 bases in the middle. The CDR3 is CAISESGDYEQYF. The CDR3 DNA sequence: TGTGCCATCAGTGAGTCGGGAGACTACGAGCAGTACTTC.

The J gene is TRBJ2-1, the V gene TRBV6-1; 9 bases agree with TRBD1. This CDR3 has 15 amino acids. Losses at the gene ends were 2 bases for V and 6 bases for J; bases not matched to a gene: 5. CDR1 is MNHNS and CDR2 is SASEGT in the germline V gene. CDR3 sequence (DNA): TGTGCCAGCAGTGAATACAGGGACAGGGCCAATGAGCAGTTCTTC. Its translation is CASSEYRDRANEQFF.

The J gene is TRBJ2-1, the V gene TRBV6-5, with 9 bases aligning to TRBD2. With 5 bases clipped from V and 0 bases from J, the junction kept 2 bases outside the gene matches. Per the germline V gene, CDR1 is MNHEY and CDR2 is SVGAGI. The CDR3 has 15 amino acids. CDR3 sequence (DNA): TGTGCCAGCAGTCTACTAGCGGGCTCCTACAATGAGCAGTTCTTC. Amino acid sequence: CASSLLAGSYNEQFF.